Shown below are 11 T cell receptor beta chains from a single sample sequenced in a study of blood T cells in healthy people across ages. Sample-barcoded 5' priming and a J-beta primer mix drove a second PCR of about 7 to 11 cycles. Via MiXCR, TCRdb re-called the 5' RACE reads, giving one row per CDR3 protein. This table holds around 900,000 distinct CDR3 sequences, about 28% found once. Sequencing was done on a sample of blood. These receptors were collected from a woman aged 80 or over in good health.

The rearrangement links TRBV28 to TRBJ1-4; tentative D call: TRBD1 (6 bases). Germline V gene sequence: CDR1 MDHEN, CDR2 SYDVKM. The V end lost 4 bases, the J end lost 8 bases, and 26 bases lay between the germline ends. This CDR3 has 18 residues. The chain's CDR3 is CASSSLWDTPRAGEKLFF. CDR3 nucleotide sequence: TGTGCCAGCAGTTCGTTATGGGACACCCCTAGGGCTGGAGAAAAACTGTTTTTT.

Note on this clonotype: One base away lies a much larger clone, so this may be a sequencing read error. The chain recombines TRBV28 with TRBJ2-3; D might be TRBD2 (6 bases). Germline assignment: CDR1 MDHEN and CDR2 SYDVKM. The CDR3 length is 15 residues. Trimming took off 3 bases at V and 6 bases at J, with 16 bases between the two ends. CDR3 loop: CASSLKGLHWDTQYF. CDR3 in DNA: TGTGCCAGCAGTTTGAAGGGACTCCACTGGGATACGCAGTATTTT.

The chain is built from TRBV29-1 and TRBJ2-3; D ambiguous. CDR1 SQVTM and CDR2 ANQGSEA come from the germline V gene. Trimming removed 8 bases from V and 2 bases from J, with 5 bases in between. The CDR3 has 10 residues. The CDR3 DNA sequence: TGCAGCACAAACACAGATACGCAGTATTTT. Encoded protein: CSTNTDTQYF.

This clonotype was counted only a few times. V usage is TRBV2 and J usage is TRBJ2-3, with no clear D. The CDR3 runs 11 residues. CDR1 SNHLY and CDR2 FYNNEI come from the germline V gene. The germline V and J ends were trimmed by 8 bases and 6 bases, with 9 bases remaining between them. The CDR3 loop is CASGSVDTQYF. For the CDR3, the DNA is TGTGCCAGCGGGTCGGTGGATACGCAGTATTTT.

This clonotype was counted a few times. A single base separates this from a much larger clone, so it may be a read error. The chain uses TRBV5-1 and TRBJ2-7; the D call may be TRBD1 or TRBD2 (5 bases each). The CDR3 runs to 14 residues. The germline V and J ends were trimmed by 3 bases and 0 bases, with 10 bases remaining between them. Germline loops: CDR1 SGHRS, CDR2 YFSETQ. The CDR3 protein is CASSWGPNSYEQYF. The CDR3 DNA sequence: TGCGCCAGCAGCTGGGGACCCAACTCCTACGAGCAGTACTTC.

Worth noting for this clonotype: This clone may be a read error of a much larger clone one base away. This chain links TRBV6-2 or TRBV6-3 with TRBJ1-4; 11 nucleotides line up with TRBD1. CDR3 size: 15 residues. The trim removed 6 bases at V and 7 bases at J, leaving 7 bases unmatched. Germline V CDR1 and CDR2: MNHEY, SVGEGT. The CDR3 bases are TGTGCCAGCAGCCGGACAGGGGGCTCGATTGAAAAACTGTTTTTT. This encodes CASSRTGGSIEKLFF.

This clonotype was counted at least ten times. The chain recombines TRBV6-6 with TRBJ2-1; 13 bases are shared with TRBD2. There are 12 residues in the CDR3. J gave up 9 bases and V 9 bases, and 2 bases lay outside the gene matches. Germline CDR1 MNHNY, CDR2 SVGAGI (reference sequence). The chain's CDR3 is CASGLAGAEQFF. In DNA form, the CDR3 reads TGTGCCAGTGGACTAGCGGGGGCTGAGCAGTTCTTC.

The chain joins TRBV24-1 to TRBJ2-3, with TRBD2 identical over 13 bases. The CDR3 loop spans 17 amino acids. In germline, CDR1 is KGHDR, CDR2 SFDVKD. V trimming: 2 bases; J trimming: 3 bases; junction bases outside the gene matches: 4. The CDR3 spells CATSDYKLAGGTDTQYF. The CDR3 nucleotides are TGTGCCACCAGTGATTATAAACTAGCGGGGGGGACAGATACGCAGTATTTT.

This chain connects TRBV20-1 to TRBJ2-2; D is possibly TRBD1 (5 bases). CDR1 and CDR2 from the germline V gene are DFQATT and SNEGSKA (reference sequence). The CDR3 is 16 residues long. With 0 bases removed from V and 0 bases from J, the gap between germline ends came to 11 bases. CDR3 nucleotides: TGCAGTGCTAGAGATCATCAGGGCACGAACACCGGGGAGCTGTTTTTT. This encodes CSARDHQGTNTGELFF.

The chain recombines TRBV7-9 with TRBJ2-5, with 14 bases lining up with TRBD2. The assigned J gene may be wrong: the sequence end matches TRBJ2-7 better. Germline V gene sequence: CDR1 SEHNR, CDR2 FQNEAQ (reference sequence). The CDR3 length is 17 residues. The CDR3 DNA reads TGTGCCAGCAGGCCTCCGGCAGGGACTAGCGGGGGCTACGAGCAGTACTTC. Translated, it gives CASRPPAGTSGGYEQYF.

This clonotype was recorded many times. The rearrangement uses TRBV12-3 or TRBV12-4 and TRBJ2-1; 10 bases are shared with TRBD2. The CDR3 extends over 17 amino acids. V lost 5 bases, J lost 10 bases, and 17 bases stayed unmatched. CDR3 sequence: CASSPRAKRGGEMEQFF. In nucleotides, the CDR3 is TGTGCCAGCAGTCCGAGGGCGAAGCGGGGGGGCGAGATGGAGCAGTTCTTC.